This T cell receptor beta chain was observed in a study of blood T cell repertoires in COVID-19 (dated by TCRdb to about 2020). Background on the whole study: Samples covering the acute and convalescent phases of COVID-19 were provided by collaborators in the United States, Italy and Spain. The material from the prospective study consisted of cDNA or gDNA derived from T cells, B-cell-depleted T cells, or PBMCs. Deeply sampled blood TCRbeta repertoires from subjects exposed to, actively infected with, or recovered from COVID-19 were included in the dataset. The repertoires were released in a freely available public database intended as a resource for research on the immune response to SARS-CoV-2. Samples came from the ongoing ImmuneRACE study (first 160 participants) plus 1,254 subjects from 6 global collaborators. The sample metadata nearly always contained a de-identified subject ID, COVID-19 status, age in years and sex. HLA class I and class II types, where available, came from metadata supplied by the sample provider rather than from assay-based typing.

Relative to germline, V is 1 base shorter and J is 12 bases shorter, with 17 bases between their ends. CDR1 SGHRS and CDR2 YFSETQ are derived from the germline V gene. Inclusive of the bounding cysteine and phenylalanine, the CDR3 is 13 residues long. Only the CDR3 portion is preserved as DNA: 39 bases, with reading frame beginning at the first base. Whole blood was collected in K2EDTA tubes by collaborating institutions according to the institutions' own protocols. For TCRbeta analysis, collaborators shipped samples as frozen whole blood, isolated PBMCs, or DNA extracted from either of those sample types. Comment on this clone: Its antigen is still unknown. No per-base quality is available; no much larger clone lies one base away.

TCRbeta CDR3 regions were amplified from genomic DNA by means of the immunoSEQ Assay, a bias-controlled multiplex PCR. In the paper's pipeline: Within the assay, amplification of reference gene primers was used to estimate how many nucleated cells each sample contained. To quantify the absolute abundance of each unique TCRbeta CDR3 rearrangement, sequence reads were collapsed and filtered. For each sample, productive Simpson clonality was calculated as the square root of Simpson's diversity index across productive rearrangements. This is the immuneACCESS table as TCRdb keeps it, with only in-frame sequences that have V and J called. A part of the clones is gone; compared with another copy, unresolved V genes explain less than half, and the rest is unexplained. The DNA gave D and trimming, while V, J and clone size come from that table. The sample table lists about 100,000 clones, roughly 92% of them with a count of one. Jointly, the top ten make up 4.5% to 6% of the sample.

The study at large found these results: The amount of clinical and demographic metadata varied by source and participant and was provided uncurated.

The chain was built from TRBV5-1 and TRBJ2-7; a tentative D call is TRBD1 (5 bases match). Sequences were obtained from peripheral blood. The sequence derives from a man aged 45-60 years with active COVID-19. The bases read TGCGCCAGCAGCTTGAATACAGGAGTTCACCGGTACTTC. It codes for CASSLNTGVHRYF.